This record covers a single T cell receptor beta chain. After removal of 7 bases from V and 2 bases from J, the junction contained 10 bases not matched to a gene. This CDR3 contains 15 residues. The germline V gene has CDR1 SGHRS and CDR2 YFSETQ. Profiled with immunoSEQ multiplex PCR; TCRdb holds only in-frame clones, not every one. The sample has 100,000 to 150,000 clones, 74% seen once. The source of the sample is a study of blood T cell repertoires in COVID-19. The chain employs TRBV5-1 and TRBJ2-3, with 7 bases fitting TRBD2. Sequencing was performed on peripheral blood. The TCR originated in a man older than 75 with COVID-19, enrolled during active disease. The CDR3 region is CASGFRDYDTDTQYF. In DNA, the CDR3 is TGCGCCAGCGGTTTTCGGGACTACGACACAGATACGCAGTATTTT.